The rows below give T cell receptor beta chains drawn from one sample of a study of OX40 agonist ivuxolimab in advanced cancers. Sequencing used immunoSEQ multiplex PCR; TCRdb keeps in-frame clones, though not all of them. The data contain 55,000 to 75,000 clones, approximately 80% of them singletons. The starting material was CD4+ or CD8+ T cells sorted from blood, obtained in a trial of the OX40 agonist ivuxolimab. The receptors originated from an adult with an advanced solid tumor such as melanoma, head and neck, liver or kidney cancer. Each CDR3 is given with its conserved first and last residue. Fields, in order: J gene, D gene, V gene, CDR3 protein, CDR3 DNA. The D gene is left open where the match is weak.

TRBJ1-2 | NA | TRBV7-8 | CASSLERGGHGYTF | TGTGCCAGCAGCTTAGAGAGGGGTGGGCATGGCTACACCTTC
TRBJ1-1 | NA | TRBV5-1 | CASSSNGGQNTEAFF | TGCGCCAGCAGCTCGAACGGCGGGCAGAACACTGAAGCTTTCTTT
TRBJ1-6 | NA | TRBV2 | CASSEFGPEASPLHF | TGTGCCAGCAGTGAATTCGGCCCCGAGGCTTCACCCCTCCACTTT
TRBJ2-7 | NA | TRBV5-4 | CASSFGQDSYEQYF | TGTGCCAGCAGCTTCGGTCAGGATTCCTACGAGCAGTACTTC
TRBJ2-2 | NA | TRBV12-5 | CASGLVLTGELFF | TGTGCTAGTGGTTTGGTATTGACCGGGGAGCTGTTTTTT
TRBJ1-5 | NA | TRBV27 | CASSLAPGRDQPQHF | TGTGCCAGCAGTTTAGCGCCCGGGAGGGATCAGCCCCAGCATTTT
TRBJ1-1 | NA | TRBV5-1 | CASNLFEVGGTEAFF | TGCGCCAGCAACCTATTCGAGGTGGGGGGAACTGAAGCTTTCTTT
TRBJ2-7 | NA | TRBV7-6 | CASSLTRERNEQYF | TGTGCCAGCAGCTTAACGAGGGAGCGAAACGAGCAGTACTTC
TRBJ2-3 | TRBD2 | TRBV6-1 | CAGSGTSGGDTQYF | TGTGCCGGCTCCGGGACTAGCGGGGGAGATACGCAGTATTTT
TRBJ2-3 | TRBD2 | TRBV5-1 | CASSLGLESPDTQYF | TGCGCCAGCAGCTTAGGACTAGAATCCCCAGATACGCAGTATTTT
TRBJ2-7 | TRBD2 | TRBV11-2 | CASSLYSDSAGETYEQYF | TGTGCCAGCAGCTTATATTCTGATAGCGCGGGGGAGACCTACGAGCAGTACTTC
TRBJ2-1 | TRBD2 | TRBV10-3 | CAISEGSGGTPYNEQFF | TGTGCCATCAGTGAGGGTAGCGGGGGGACCCCCTACAATGAGCAGTTCTTC
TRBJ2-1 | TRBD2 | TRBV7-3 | CASSSGTSPTDEQFF | TGTGCCAGCAGCTCAGGGACTAGCCCCACGGATGAGCAGTTCTTC
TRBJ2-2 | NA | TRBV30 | CAWRGAGELFF | TGTGCCTGGAGGGGGGCCGGGGAGCTGTTTTTT
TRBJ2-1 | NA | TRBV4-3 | CASSQVHVAGPYNEQFF | TGCGCCAGCAGCCAGGTCCACGTAGCAGGACCCTACAATGAGCAGTTCTTC
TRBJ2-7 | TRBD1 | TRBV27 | CASSDRVGEQYF | TGTGCCAGCAGTGACAGGGTGGGCGAGCAGTACTTC
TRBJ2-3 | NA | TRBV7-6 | CASSAGGGGADTQYF | TGTGCCAGCAGCGCAGGGGGAGGGGGGGCAGATACGCAGTATTTT
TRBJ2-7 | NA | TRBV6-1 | CASSELLQGGYEQYF | TGTGCCAGCAGTGAACTGTTACAAGGCGGATACGAGCAGTACTTC
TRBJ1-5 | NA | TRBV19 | CASRTGTRNQPQHF | TGTGCCAGTAGGACAGGTACGCGCAATCAGCCCCAGCATTTT
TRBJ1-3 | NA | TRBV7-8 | CASSLGDPTSSGNTIYF | TGTGCCAGCAGCTTAGGGGACCCGACTAGCTCTGGAAACACCATATATTTT
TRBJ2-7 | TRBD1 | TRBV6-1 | CASSEQGTAYEQYF | TGTGCCAGCAGTGAACAAGGGACAGCCTACGAGCAGTACTTC
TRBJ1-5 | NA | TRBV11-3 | CASSLGNNQPQHF | TGTGCCAGCAGCTTAGGTAACAATCAGCCCCAGCATTTT
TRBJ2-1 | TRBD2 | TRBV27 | CASSRLAGVDNEQFF | TGTGCCAGCAGTCGCCTAGCGGGAGTTGACAATGAGCAGTTCTTC